What follows are 20 T cell receptor beta chains derived from one specimen sequenced in a study of blood T cell repertoires in COVID-19. This table comes from immunoSEQ multiplex PCR, and its TCRdb copy is limited to in-frame clones, with some not included. The sample contains 250,000 to 300,000 clones, around nine tenths of which appear only once. What was sequenced was peripheral blood. These receptors were taken from a man aged 25-40 years with active or convalescent COVID-19.

The chain couples TRBV10-3 to TRBJ1-2, with TRBD1 matching over 9 bases. The CDR3 is made up of 15 amino acids. With V trimmed by 6 bases and J by 5 bases, 10 bases remained unmatched. The germline V gene has CDR1 ENHRY and CDR2 SYGVKD. CDR3 DNA: TGTGCCATCAGGGAGGACAGGGGTTTTGTTTATGGCTACACCTTC. Translated: CAIREDRGFVYGYTF.

The chain recombines TRBV9 with TRBJ1-2; D perhaps matches TRBD1 (5 bases). Trimming stripped 5 bases from V and 0 bases from J, with 17 bases between. Germline V CDR1 and CDR2: SGDLS, YYNGEE. This CDR3 region has 16 residues. As DNA, the CDR3 is TGTGCCAGCAGGGACCCGGACGGGGGAGCTAACTATGGCTACACCTTC. This sequence encodes CASRDPDGGANYGYTF.

The chain is built from TRBV19 and TRBJ2-7; 11 nucleotides line up with TRBD2. Germline V gene data show CDR1 as LNHDA and CDR2 as SQIVND (reference sequence). Unmatched junction bases numbered 0, after V lost 6 bases and J lost 2 bases. The CDR3 sequence is 13 residues long. CDR3 sequence reads: CASRTSGTYEQYF. For the CDR3, the DNA is TGTGCCAGTAGGACTAGCGGGACCTACGAGCAGTACTTC.

This clone was seen a few times. The rearrangement links TRBV7-8 to TRBJ1-4, with D hard to call. The CDR3 spans 17 residues. Between the trimmed V and J ends, which lost 2 bases and 3 bases, there was a span of 16 bases. CDR1 SGHVS and CDR2 FQNEAQ come from the germline V gene. The CDR3 nucleotides read TGTGCCAGCAGCTTATTGGTGCGGGGTATGGCTAATGAAAAACTGTTTTTT. Protein product: CASSLLVRGMANEKLFF.

This clone was detected only once. The rearrangement uses TRBV5-1 and TRBJ1-3, with D possibly matching TRBD1 (5 bases). The V end was cut by 4 bases, the J end by 0 bases, with 11 bases between. The CDR3 spans 15 residues. Per the germline V gene, CDR1 is SGHRS and CDR2 is YFSETQ. The CDR3 region has the DNA TGCGCCAGCAGCCGGCTTACAGGCTCTGGAAACACCATATATTTT. Its translation is CASSRLTGSGNTIYF. Full variable domain (outside the CDR3, taken from reference TRBV5-1 and TRBJ1-3): KAGVTQTPRYLIKTRGQQVTLSCSPISGHRSVSWYQQTPGQGLQFLFEYFSETQRNKGNFPGRFSGRQFSNSRSEMNVSTLELGDSALYLCASSRLTGSGNTIYFGEGSWLTVV.

The chain combines TRBV2 with TRBJ2-3, with 9 bases identical to TRBD2. Germline lookup yields CDR1 SNHLY and CDR2 FYNNEI. There are 14 residues in the CDR3. V was pared by 7 bases and J by 2 bases, with 4 bases of the junction left unmatched. CDR3 residues: CASTLAGITDTQYF. Here the CDR3 DNA reads TGTGCCAGCACCCTAGCGGGAATCACAGATACGCAGTATTTT.

V is TRBV6-5 and J is TRBJ1-2; a weak D match, TRBD1 (6 bases). Germline CDR1 MNHEY, CDR2 SVGAGI. CDR3 size: 14 residues. V lost 5 bases to trimming and J lost 5 bases, with 15 bases between them. CDR3 protein: CASSKQGFQYGYTF. The CDR3, as DNA: TGTGCCAGCAGTAAACAGGGATTCCAGTATGGCTACACCTTC.

This clone was seen a handful of times. This chain joins TRBV5-1 and TRBJ2-7; the D gene is possibly TRBD1 (5 bases). CDR3 length: 14 amino acids. Germline CDR1 is SGHRS and CDR2 is YFSETQ. Trimming took off 0 bases at V and 2 bases at J, with 9 bases between the two ends. This chain's CDR3 is CASSLAGYPYEQYF. The CDR3 DNA is TGCGCCAGCAGCTTGGCAGGGTACCCCTACGAGCAGTACTTC.

J is TRBJ2-6 and V is TRBV5-1, with unresolved D. Trimming pared 0 bases from V and 0 bases from J, leaving 10 bases between. Germline values: CDR1 SGHRS, CDR2 YFSETQ. The CDR3 loop spans 17 amino acids. DNA of the CDR3: TGCGCCAGCAGCTTGGTACCAGGAAACTCTGGGGCCAACGTCCTGACTTTC. It translates to CASSLVPGNSGANVLTF.

CDR3 DNA: TGTGCCAGCAGTCAGTCCAGGAACACCGGGGAGCTGTTTTTT. It translates to CASSQSRNTGELFF. V gene TRBV6-2 or TRBV6-3 combines with J gene TRBJ2-2; D gene uncertain. Germline V gene data show CDR1 as MNHEY and CDR2 as SVGEGT. The CDR3 runs to 14 residues. Trimming left V 5 bases short and J 1 base short, with 8 bases between.

The V gene is TRBV9, the J gene TRBJ1-1; no reliable D call. Germline CDR1 SGDLS, CDR2 YYNGEE. There are 13 residues in the CDR3. Trimming took off 6 bases at V and 1 base at J, with 10 bases between the two ends. Written as DNA, the CDR3 is TGTGCCAGCACATCACTAGGGAACACTGAAGCTTTCTTT. Amino acid sequence: CASTSLGNTEAFF.

J is TRBJ2-5 and V is TRBV6-5, with 7 bases matching TRBD2. This CDR3 region has 14 residues. CDR1 MNHEY and CDR2 SVGAGI come from the germline V gene. After removal of 6 bases from V and 2 bases from J, the junction contained 6 bases not matched to a gene. The CDR3 sequence: CASRTGTTQETQYF. The CDR3 nucleotides are TGTGCCAGCAGGACCGGGACTACACAAGAGACCCAGTACTTC.

The chain couples TRBV3-1 (or the pseudogene TRBV3-2) to TRBJ1-2; maybe TRBD1 (6 bases). The germline V gene has CDR1 LGHDT and CDR2 YNNKEL (reference sequence). V gave up 6 bases and J gave up 8 bases, with 25 bases separating them. The CDR3 has 16 amino acids. The DNA for the CDR3 is TGTGCCAGCAGACCCGAATCGGGGGGGCGTGGGATGGGCTACACCTTC. As protein: CASRPESGGRGMGYTF.

The genes are TRBV4-2 and TRBJ2-5, with TRBD2 matching 13 bases. CDR1 is LGHNA and CDR2 is YNFKEQ in the germline V gene. The length of the CDR3 is 17 residues. J gave up 1 base and V 5 bases, and 7 bases lay outside the gene matches. In DNA form, the CDR3 reads TGTGCCAGCAGCGCACGACTAGCGGGGGGCCTCCAAGAGACCCAGTACTTC. Its translation: CASSARLAGGLQETQYF.

In its sample, this clone was seen once. CDR3 nucleotide sequence: TGTGCCAGCAGCCAAGATAAGATGGGGGGTTCACCCCTCCACTTT. Translating gives CASSQDKMGGSPLHF. The V and J genes are TRBV4-2 and TRBJ1-6; tentative D call: TRBD1 (5 bases). V lost 0 bases to trimming and J lost 9 bases, with 12 bases between them. Per the germline V gene, CDR1 is LGHNA and CDR2 is YNFKEQ. This CDR3 is 15 amino acids long.

The table lists this clone with a few counts. V is TRBV7-2 and J is TRBJ1-5; TRBD1 is a possible D gene (5 bases). V shed 5 bases and J shed 6 bases, with 14 bases lying between them. CDR3 length: 14 residues. Germline V gene data show CDR1 as SGHTA and CDR2 as FQGNSA. The CDR3 bases are TGTGCCAGCAGCCGCTCTGGGGCTGGTCAGCCCCAGCATTTT. It codes for CASSRSGAGQPQHF. The whole variable domain, filled in from reference TRBV7-2 and TRBJ1-5, reads GAGVSQSPSNKVTEKGKDVELRCDPISGHTALYWYRQSLGQGLEFLIYFQGNSAPDKSGLPSDRFSAERTGGSVSTLTIQRTQQEDSAVYLCASSRSGAGQPQHFGDGTRLSIL.

The chain is built from TRBV4-1 and TRBJ2-1, with 8 bases that match TRBD2. CDR1 MGHRA and CDR2 YSYEKL come from the germline V gene. This CDR3 spans 17 amino acids. Trimming removed 2 bases from V and 9 bases from J; junction bases left unmatched: 15. CDR3 in amino acids: CASSQRPPGLVEAEQFF. DNA for the CDR3: TGCGCCAGCAGCCAAAGACCGCCGGGACTAGTAGAGGCTGAGCAGTTCTTC.

The chain joins TRBV9 to TRBJ2-7; 7 nucleotides line up with TRBD1. J lost 5 bases, V lost 1 base, and 0 bases had no gene match. CDR1 is SGDLS, CDR2 YYNGEE, per germline. The CDR3 runs 12 residues. CDR3 bases: TGTGCCAGCAGCGTAACAGGGGACGAGCAGTACTTC. Protein: CASSVTGDEQYF.

This clone was detected a few times. The J gene is TRBJ2-1, the V gene TRBV19; 13 nucleotides line up with TRBD2. With 3 bases clipped from V and 0 bases from J, the junction kept 8 bases outside the gene matches. CDR1 and CDR2 (germline): LNHDA, SQIVND (reference sequence). CDR3 length: 19 amino acids. The CDR3 sequence is CASSMAGLAGVYSYNEQFF. The CDR3 DNA follows: TGTGCCAGTAGTATGGCTGGACTAGCGGGGGTTTACTCCTACAATGAGCAGTTCTTC. Full variable domain (rest looked up from reference TRBV19 and TRBJ2-1): DGGITQSPKYLFRKEGQNVTLSCEQNLNHDAMYWYRQDPGQGLRLIYYSQIVNDFQKGDIAEGYSVSREKKESFPLTVTSAQKNPTAFYLCASSMAGLAGVYSYNEQFFGPGTRLTVL.

The V gene is TRBV19, the J gene TRBJ1-6, with 8 positions matching TRBD1. The CDR3 has 14 residues. The V gene's germline CDR1 is LNHDA and CDR2 SQIVND (reference sequence). J lost 9 bases, V lost 10 bases, and 11 bases had no gene match. The chain's CDR3 is CATRRQGTGSPLHF. In DNA, the CDR3 is TGTGCCACTCGAAGACAGGGGACGGGTTCACCCCTCCACTTT.